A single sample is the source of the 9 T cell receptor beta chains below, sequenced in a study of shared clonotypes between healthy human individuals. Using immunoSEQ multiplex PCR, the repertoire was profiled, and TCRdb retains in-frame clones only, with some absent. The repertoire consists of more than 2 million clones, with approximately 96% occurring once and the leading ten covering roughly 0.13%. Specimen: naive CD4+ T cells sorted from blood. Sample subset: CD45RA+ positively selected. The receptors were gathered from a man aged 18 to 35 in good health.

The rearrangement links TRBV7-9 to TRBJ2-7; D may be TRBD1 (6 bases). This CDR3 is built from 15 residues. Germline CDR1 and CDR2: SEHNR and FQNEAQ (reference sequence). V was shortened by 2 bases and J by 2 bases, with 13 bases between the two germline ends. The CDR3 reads CASSLFQGPPYEQYF. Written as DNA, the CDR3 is TGTGCCAGCAGCTTATTTCAGGGGCCCCCCTACGAGCAGTACTTC.

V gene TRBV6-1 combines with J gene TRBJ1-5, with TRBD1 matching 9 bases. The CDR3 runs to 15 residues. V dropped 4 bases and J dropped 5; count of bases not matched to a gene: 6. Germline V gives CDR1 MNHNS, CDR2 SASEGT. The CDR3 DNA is TGTGCCAGCAGTGTAGAAACAGGGGGCGATCAGCCCCAGCATTTT. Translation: CASSVETGGDQPQHF.

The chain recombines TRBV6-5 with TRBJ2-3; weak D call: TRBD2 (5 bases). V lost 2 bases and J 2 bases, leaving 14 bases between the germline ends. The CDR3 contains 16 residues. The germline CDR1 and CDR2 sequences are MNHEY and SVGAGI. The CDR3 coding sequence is TGTGCCAGCAGTTACAAGGGCAGCGGAGCCACAGATACGCAGTATTTT. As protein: CASSYKGSGATDTQYF.

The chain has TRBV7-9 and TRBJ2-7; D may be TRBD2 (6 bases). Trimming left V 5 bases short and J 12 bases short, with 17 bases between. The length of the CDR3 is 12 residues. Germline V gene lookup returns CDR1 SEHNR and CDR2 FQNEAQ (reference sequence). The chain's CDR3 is CASSPGLPPMYF. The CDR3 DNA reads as TGTGCCAGCAGCCCTGGACTACCACCAATGTACTTC.

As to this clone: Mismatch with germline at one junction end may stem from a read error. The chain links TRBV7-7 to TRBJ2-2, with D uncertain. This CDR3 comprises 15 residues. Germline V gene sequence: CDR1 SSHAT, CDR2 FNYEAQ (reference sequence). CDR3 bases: TGTGCTAGCAGCCCGGTGGCAGCGAACACCGGGGAGCTGTTTTTT. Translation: CASSPVAANTGELFF.

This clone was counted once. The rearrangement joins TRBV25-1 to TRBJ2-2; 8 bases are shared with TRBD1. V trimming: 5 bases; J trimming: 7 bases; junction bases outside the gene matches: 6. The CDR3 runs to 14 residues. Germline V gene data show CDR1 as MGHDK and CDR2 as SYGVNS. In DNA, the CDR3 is TGTGCCAGCAGTAATGACAGGGGAGTCGGGGAGCTGTTTTTT. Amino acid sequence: CASSNDRGVGELFF.

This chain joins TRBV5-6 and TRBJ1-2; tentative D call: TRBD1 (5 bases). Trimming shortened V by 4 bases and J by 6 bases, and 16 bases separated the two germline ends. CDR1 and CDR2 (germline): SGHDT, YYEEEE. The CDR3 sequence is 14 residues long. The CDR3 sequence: CASSGWRGEHGYTF. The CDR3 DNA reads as TGTGCCAGCAGCGGATGGAGGGGAGAACATGGCTACACCTTC. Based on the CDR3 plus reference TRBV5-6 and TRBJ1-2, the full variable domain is DAGVTQSPTHLIKTRGQQVTLRCSPKSGHDTVSWYQQALGQGPQFIFQYYEEEERQRGNFPDRFSGHQFPNYSSELNVNALLLGDSALYLCASSGWRGEHGYTFGSGTRLTVV.

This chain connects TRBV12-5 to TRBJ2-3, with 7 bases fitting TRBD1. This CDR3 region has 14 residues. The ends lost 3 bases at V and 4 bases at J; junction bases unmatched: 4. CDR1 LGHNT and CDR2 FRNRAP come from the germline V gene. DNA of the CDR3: TGTGCTAGTGGTTTACAGGGGAGCGCAGATACGCAGTATTTT. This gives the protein CASGLQGSADTQYF.

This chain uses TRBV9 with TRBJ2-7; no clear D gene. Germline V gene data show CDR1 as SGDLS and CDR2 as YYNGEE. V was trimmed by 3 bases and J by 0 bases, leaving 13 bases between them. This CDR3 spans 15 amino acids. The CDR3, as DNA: TGTGCCAGCAGCGCCCAAGACAAGTACTCCTACGAGCAGTACTTC. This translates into CASSAQDKYSYEQYF.